The 21 T cell receptor beta chains below all came from one sample that was sequenced in a study of shared clonotypes between healthy human individuals. Profiled with immunoSEQ multiplex PCR; TCRdb holds only in-frame clones, not every one. The sample lists approximately 2.5 million clones, approximately 93% occurring once. The sample consisted of naive CD4+ T cells from PBMCs. Subset denoted: CD45RA+ positively selected. The receptors shown here come from a man aged 18 to 29 in good health. Some clones in this sample may be carry-over from other donors' samples.

V and J are TRBV28 and TRBJ1-5; a possible D gene is TRBD1 (5 bases). V lost 6 bases to trimming and J lost 2 bases, with 17 bases between them. This CDR3 has 16 residues. The germline V gene has CDR1 MDHEN and CDR2 SYDVKM. The CDR3 sequence: CASSIPVGRGNQPQHF. In nucleotides, the CDR3 is TGTGCCAGCAGCATACCCGTGGGGCGTGGCAATCAGCCCCAGCATTTT.

This chain connects TRBV11-2 to TRBJ1-5; TRBD1 matches 7 bases. Germline lookup yields CDR1 SGHAT and CDR2 FQNNGV. V lost 1 base and J lost 10; bases outside the gene matches: 10. CDR3 length equals 15 residues. CDR3 in DNA: TGTGCCAGCAGCTTAGGAGGACAGGCGCCTGGACCCCAGCATTTT. It translates to CASSLGGQAPGPQHF.

This clone was observed once. This chain connects TRBV28 to TRBJ1-2, with D tentatively TRBD1 (5 bases). CDR1 and CDR2 (germline): MDHEN, SYDVKM. V dropped 5 bases and J dropped 4 bases, with 17 bases sitting between them. The CDR3 contains 15 residues. CDR3 bases: TGTGCCAGCAGTCCCCATCCAGGGCTTCCCTATGGCTACACCTTC. Residues: CASSPHPGLPYGYTF.

The V gene is TRBV6-1, the J gene TRBJ2-2, with D unclear. V lost 2 bases to trimming and J lost 1 base, with 8 bases between them. From germline, CDR1 is MNHNS and CDR2 SASEGT. This CDR3 is 15 amino acids long. The CDR3 DNA follows: TGTGCCAGCAGTGAACCTCACCTGAACACCGGGGAGCTGTTTTTT. Protein product: CASSEPHLNTGELFF.

The rearrangement joins TRBV18 to TRBJ2-7; 12 positions match TRBD2. The CDR3 extends over 18 amino acids. Germline V gene lookup returns CDR1 KGHSH and CDR2 LQKENI. The ends lost 2 bases at V and 7 bases at J; junction bases unmatched: 15. Here the CDR3 DNA reads TGTGCCAGCTCACCAAGACTAGCGGGAGAAAGGGCCCAGGGGGAGCAGTACTTC. It yields the protein CASSPRLAGERAQGEQYF.

The J gene is TRBJ2-1, the V gene TRBV2, with 14 bases matching TRBD2. The CDR3 has 17 residues. Germline loops: CDR1 SNHLY, CDR2 FYNNEI. Germline trimming cut 8 bases from V and 9 bases from J; bases unmatched to any gene: 15. The CDR3 loop is CASAGTAGTSGRGEQFF. DNA for the CDR3: TGTGCCAGCGCCGGGACAGCCGGGACTAGCGGGAGAGGTGAGCAGTTCTTC.

The chain uses TRBV2 and TRBJ2-7; 9 bases fit TRBD1. Germline V gene lookup returns CDR1 SNHLY and CDR2 FYNNEI. V trimming: 4 bases; J trimming: 4 bases; junction bases outside the gene matches: 14. The CDR3 extends over 17 amino acids. The CDR3 spells CASSAKIVGQGRYEQYF. CDR3 sequence (DNA): TGTGCCAGCAGTGCGAAAATTGTGGGACAGGGTAGGTACGAGCAGTACTTC.

V and J are TRBV5-4 and TRBJ2-4; 12 bases line up with TRBD1. This CDR3 comprises 18 residues. Germline trimming cut 4 bases from V and 0 bases from J; bases unmatched to any gene: 8. Germline V gene sequence: CDR1 SGHNT, CDR2 YYREEE (reference sequence). The CDR3 spells CASSIRDRGLRAKNIQYF. The DNA of the CDR3 is TGTGCCAGCAGCATCCGGGACAGGGGGCTTAGAGCCAAAAACATTCAGTACTTC.

The CDR3 bases are TGTGCCAGCAGCCAAGTTGGATTCGGAGCTTTCTTT. It codes for CASSQVGFGAFF. This sequence joins TRBV14 and TRBJ1-1; D is unresolved. Germline V lookup: CDR1 SGHDN, CDR2 FVKESK. CDR3 size: 12 residues. V shed 1 base and J shed 10 bases, with 10 bases lying between them.

This clone has only one observation. The rearrangement links TRBV11-1 to TRBJ2-2, with TRBD1 matching over 8 bases. Trimming cost V 5 bases and J 2 bases; bases outside gene matches: 7. This CDR3 is 16 amino acids long. Germline V gene sequence: CDR1 SGHAT, CDR2 FQDESV (reference sequence). The CDR3 DNA sequence: TGTGCCAGCAGCAGACGGACAGGGAGCAACACCGGGGAGCTGTTTTTT. This codes for CASSRRTGSNTGELFF.

V and J are TRBV5-4 and TRBJ2-7; 9 nucleotides match TRBD1. The ends lost 0 bases at V and 3 bases at J; junction bases unmatched: 10. From germline, CDR1 is SGHNT and CDR2 YYREEE (reference sequence). This CDR3 region has 17 residues. CDR3 loop: CASSLDLGTGRDYEQYF. The CDR3 DNA reads as TGTGCCAGCAGCTTGGACCTCGGGACAGGGAGAGACTACGAGCAGTACTTC.

The rearrangement joins TRBV18 to TRBJ2-7, with D perhaps matching TRBD1 or TRBD2 (5 bases each). There are 16 residues in the CDR3. V dropped 2 bases and J dropped 0 bases, with 14 bases sitting between them. CDR1 and CDR2 (germline): KGHSH, LQKENI. The CDR3 DNA reads as TGTGCCAGCTCACCAACCGGGAACAGGCGCTCCTACGAGCAGTACTTC. It translates to CASSPTGNRRSYEQYF.

The V gene is TRBV6-5, the J gene TRBJ2-4, with 8 bases aligning to TRBD2. The CDR3 sequence is 13 residues long. Trimming removed 2 bases from V and 9 bases from J; junction bases left unmatched: 3. The V gene's germline CDR1 is MNHEY and CDR2 SVGAGI. DNA for the CDR3: TGTGCCAGCAGTTACGGGAGCGGGGGCATTCAGTACTTC. Translated: CASSYGSGGIQYF.

V usage is TRBV4-1 and J usage is TRBJ1-1; no clear D gene. Germline loops: CDR1 MGHRA, CDR2 YSYEKL. V gave up 3 bases and J gave up 8 bases, with 16 bases separating them. The CDR3 length is 14 residues. Here the CDR3 reads CASSHVGSRNEAFF. The CDR3 nucleotides are TGCGCCAGCAGCCACGTAGGCAGCCGGAACGAAGCTTTCTTT.

This clone was observed once. The chain joins TRBV28 to TRBJ1-1; possibly TRBD1 for D (6 bases). The germline CDR1 and CDR2 sequences are MDHEN and SYDVKM. Trimming pared 4 bases from V and 4 bases from J, leaving 16 bases between. The CDR3 runs 15 residues. The CDR3 loop is CASSYGGRIPTEAFF. The CDR3 DNA follows: TGTGCCAGCAGTTATGGGGGGCGCATCCCCACTGAAGCTTTCTTT.

On this clone itself: This sample also contains other DNA sequences that code for the same CDR3. This chain uses TRBV28 with TRBJ1-1; D gene uncertain. This CDR3 region has 15 residues. The ends were cut back, 4 bases at V and 0 bases at J, with 12 bases in the middle. The V gene's germline CDR1 is MDHEN and CDR2 SYDVKM. The DNA of the CDR3 is TGTGCCAGCAGTTCGACGGGAGCTTTGAACACTGAAGCTTTCTTT. Its translation: CASSSTGALNTEAFF.

The J gene is TRBJ1-5, the V gene TRBV19; D remains unclear. Germline values: CDR1 LNHDA, CDR2 SQIVND (reference sequence). The CDR3 length is 13 residues. The V and J ends lost 5 bases and 2 bases respectively, with 7 bases between them. The CDR3 protein is CASSWDGNQPQHF. In nucleotides, the CDR3 is TGTGCCAGTAGTTGGGATGGCAATCAGCCCCAGCATTTT. Together with reference TRBV19 and TRBJ1-5, the CDR3 gives the full variable domain: DGGITQSPKYLFRKEGQNVTLSCEQNLNHDAMYWYRQDPGQGLRLIYYSQIVNDFQKGDIAEGYSVSREKKESFPLTVTSAQKNPTAFYLCASSWDGNQPQHFGDGTRLSIL.

The rearrangement joins TRBV2 to TRBJ2-7; 10 nucleotides match TRBD1. This CDR3 is 15 amino acids long. Looked up from germline, CDR1 is SNHLY and CDR2 is FYNNEI. V shed 8 bases, J shed 0 bases, and the junction held 7 bases outside the gene matches. The CDR3 is CASPIRTGGSYEQYF. CDR3 bases: TGTGCCAGCCCGATTCGGACAGGGGGCTCCTACGAGCAGTACTTC.

The CDR3 sequence is CASSLDSIDTQYF. The CDR3 DNA follows: TGTGCCAGCAGCCTCGACTCGATAGATACGCAGTATTTT. This chain links TRBV6-6 with TRBJ2-3; no reliable D call. The germline CDR1 and CDR2 sequences are MNHNY and SVGAGI (reference sequence). Trimming removed 6 bases from V and 5 bases from J, with 12 bases in between. The CDR3 is 13 residues long.

The chain combines TRBV28 with TRBJ1-3, with TRBD1 matching over 9 bases. V was clipped by 5 bases and J by 0 bases; unmatched bases: 8. From germline, CDR1 is MDHEN and CDR2 SYDVKM. This CDR3 has 17 amino acids. The CDR3 sequence is CASSPNRGLYSGNTIYF. The CDR3 DNA sequence: TGTGCCAGCAGTCCCAACAGGGGGCTCTACTCTGGAAACACCATATATTTT.

This sequence joins TRBV29-1 and TRBJ1-1; D gene unclear. V was trimmed by 4 bases and J by 8 bases, leaving 11 bases between them. This CDR3 contains 11 residues. Germline assignment: CDR1 SQVTM and CDR2 ANQGSEA. CDR3 nucleotides: TGCAGCGTTGTGGTAGGGAGGGAAGCTTTCTTT. This encodes CSVVVGREAFF.